This TCR beta chain was sequenced during a study of blood T cell repertoires in COVID-19. As for the study in general: Donors in the United States, Italy and Spain gave samples during acute or convalescent COVID-19.

CDR1 and CDR2 from the germline V gene are SGHDT and YYEEEE. CDR3 length: 14 amino acids. Trimming cost V 2 bases and J 5 bases, with 11 bases left between them. Cohorts were based on clinical histories the participants reported. Libraries were prepared by immunoSEQ multiplex PCR; TCRdb keeps only in-frame clonotypes and omits some of them. The sample shows 250,000 to 300,000 clones, roughly 90% of them seen only once. Sequencing used PBMCs or T cells enriched from blood (not recorded which). The genes are TRBV5-6 and TRBJ1-5, with a tentative D call TRBD1 (6 bases). This TCR derives from a woman between 55 and 75 years old who had recovered from COVID-19. The CDR3: CASSFAGGDQPQHF. CDR3 DNA: TGTGCCAGCAGCTTTGCGGGGGGCGATCAGCCCCAGCATTTT.